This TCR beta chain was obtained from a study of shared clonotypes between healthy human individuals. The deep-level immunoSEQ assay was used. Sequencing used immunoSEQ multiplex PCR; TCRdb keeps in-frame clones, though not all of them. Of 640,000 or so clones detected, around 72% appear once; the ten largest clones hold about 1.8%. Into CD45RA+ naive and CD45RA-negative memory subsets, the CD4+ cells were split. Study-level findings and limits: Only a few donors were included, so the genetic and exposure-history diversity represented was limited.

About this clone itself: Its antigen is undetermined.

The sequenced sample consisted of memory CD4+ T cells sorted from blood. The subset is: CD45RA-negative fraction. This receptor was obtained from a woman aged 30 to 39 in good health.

For the CDR3, the DNA is TGTGCCAGTAGCGACTGGCACTCTGGAAACACCATATATTTT. This encodes CASSDWHSGNTIYF. The chain uses TRBV19 and TRBJ1-3; no firm D call. CDR1 is LNHDA, CDR2 SQIVND, per germline (reference sequence). The V end lost 6 bases, the J end lost 0 bases, and 9 bases lay between the germline ends. The CDR3 spans 14 residues.